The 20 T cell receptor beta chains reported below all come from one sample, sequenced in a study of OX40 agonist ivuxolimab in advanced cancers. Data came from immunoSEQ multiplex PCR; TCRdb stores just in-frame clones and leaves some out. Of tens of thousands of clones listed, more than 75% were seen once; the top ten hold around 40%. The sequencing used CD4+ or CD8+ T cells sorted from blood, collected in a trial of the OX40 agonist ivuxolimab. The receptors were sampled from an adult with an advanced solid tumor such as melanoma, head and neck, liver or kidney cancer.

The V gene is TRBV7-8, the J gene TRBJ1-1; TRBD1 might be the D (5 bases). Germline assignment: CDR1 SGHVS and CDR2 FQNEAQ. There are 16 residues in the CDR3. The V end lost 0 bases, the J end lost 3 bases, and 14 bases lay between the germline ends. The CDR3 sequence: CASSLALVGADTEAFF. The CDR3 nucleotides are TGTGCCAGCAGCTTAGCGCTGGTAGGGGCGGACACTGAAGCTTTCTTT. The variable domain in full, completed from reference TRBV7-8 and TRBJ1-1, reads GAGVSQSPRYKVAKRGQDVALRCDPISGHVSLFWYQQALGQGPEFLTYFQNEAQLDKSGLPSDRFFAERPEGSVSTLKIQRTQQEDSAVYLCASSLALVGADTEAFFGQGTRLTVV.

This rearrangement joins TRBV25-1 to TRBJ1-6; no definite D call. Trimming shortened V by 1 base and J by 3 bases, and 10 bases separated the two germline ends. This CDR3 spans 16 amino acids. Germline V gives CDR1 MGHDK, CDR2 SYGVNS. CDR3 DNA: TGTGCCAGCAGTGAATTTGAGGATGACTATAATTCACCCCTCCACTTT. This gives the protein CASSEFEDDYNSPLHF.

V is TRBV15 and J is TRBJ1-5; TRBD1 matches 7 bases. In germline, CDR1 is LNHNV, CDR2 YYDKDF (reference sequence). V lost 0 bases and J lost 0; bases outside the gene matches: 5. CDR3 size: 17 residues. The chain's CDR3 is CATSRDPGQASNQPQHF. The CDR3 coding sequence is TGTGCCACCAGCAGAGATCCCGGACAGGCTAGCAATCAGCCCCAGCATTTT. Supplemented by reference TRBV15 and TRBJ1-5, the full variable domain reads DAMVIQNPRYQVTQFGKPVTLSCSQTLNHNVMYWYQQKSSQAPKLLFHYYDKDFNNEADTPDNFQSRRPNTSFCFLDIRSPGLGDTAMYLCATSRDPGQASNQPQHFGDGTRLSIL.

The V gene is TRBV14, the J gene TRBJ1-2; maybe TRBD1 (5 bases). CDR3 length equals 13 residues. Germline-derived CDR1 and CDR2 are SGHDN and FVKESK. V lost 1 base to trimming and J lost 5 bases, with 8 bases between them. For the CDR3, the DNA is TGTGCCAGCAGCCAAGTGTCAGGGTATGGCTACACCTTC. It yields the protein CASSQVSGYGYTF.

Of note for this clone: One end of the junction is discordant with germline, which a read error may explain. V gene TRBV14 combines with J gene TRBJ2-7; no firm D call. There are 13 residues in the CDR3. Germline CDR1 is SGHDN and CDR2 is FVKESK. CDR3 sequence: CASSDPGARELYF. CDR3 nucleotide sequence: TGTGCCAGCAGCGACCCTGGAGCCCGCGAGCTGTACTTC.

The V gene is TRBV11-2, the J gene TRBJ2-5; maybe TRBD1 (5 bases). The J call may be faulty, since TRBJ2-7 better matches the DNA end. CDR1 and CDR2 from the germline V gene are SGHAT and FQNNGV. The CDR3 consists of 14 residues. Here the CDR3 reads CASSSDQGIHEQYF. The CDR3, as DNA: TGTGCCAGCAGCTCCGATCAGGGTATCCACGAGCAGTACTTC.

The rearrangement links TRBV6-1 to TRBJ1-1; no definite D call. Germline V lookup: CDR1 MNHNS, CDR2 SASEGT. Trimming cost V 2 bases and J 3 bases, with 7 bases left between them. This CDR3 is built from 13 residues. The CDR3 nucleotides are TGTGCCAGCAGTGAAAGCTGGTACACTGAAGCTTTCTTT. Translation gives CASSESWYTEAFF.

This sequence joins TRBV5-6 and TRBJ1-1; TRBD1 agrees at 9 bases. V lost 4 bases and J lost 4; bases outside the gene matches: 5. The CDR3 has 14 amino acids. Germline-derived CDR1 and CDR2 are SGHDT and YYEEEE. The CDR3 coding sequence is TGTGCCAGCAGCGATGGGACAGGGTCCACTGAAGCTTTCTTT. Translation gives CASSDGTGSTEAFF.

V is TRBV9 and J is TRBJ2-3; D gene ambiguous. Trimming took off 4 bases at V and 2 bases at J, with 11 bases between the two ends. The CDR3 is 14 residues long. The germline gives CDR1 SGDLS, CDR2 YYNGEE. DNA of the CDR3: TGTGCCAGCAGCCATTCGGGCCCCACAGATACGCAGTATTTT. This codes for CASSHSGPTDTQYF.

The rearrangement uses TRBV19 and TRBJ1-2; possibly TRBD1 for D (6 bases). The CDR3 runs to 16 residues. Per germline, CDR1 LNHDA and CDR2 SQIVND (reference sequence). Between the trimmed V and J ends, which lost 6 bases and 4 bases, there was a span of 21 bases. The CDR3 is CASSTLPTGVPYGYTF. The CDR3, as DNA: TGTGCCAGTAGCACCCTCCCGACAGGAGTCCCCTATGGCTACACCTTC.

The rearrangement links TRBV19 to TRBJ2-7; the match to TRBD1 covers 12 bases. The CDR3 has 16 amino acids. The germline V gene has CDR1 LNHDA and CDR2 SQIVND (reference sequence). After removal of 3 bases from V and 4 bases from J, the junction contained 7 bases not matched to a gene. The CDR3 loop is CASSIDRGQGAYEQYF. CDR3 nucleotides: TGTGCCAGTAGTATTGATAGGGGACAGGGGGCTTACGAGCAGTACTTC.

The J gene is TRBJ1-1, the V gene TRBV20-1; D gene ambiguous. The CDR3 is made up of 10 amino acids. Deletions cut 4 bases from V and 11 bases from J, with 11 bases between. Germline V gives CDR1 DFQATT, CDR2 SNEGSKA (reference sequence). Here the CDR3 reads CSAIRVEAFF. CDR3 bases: TGCAGTGCTATAAGGGTGGAGGCTTTCTTT.

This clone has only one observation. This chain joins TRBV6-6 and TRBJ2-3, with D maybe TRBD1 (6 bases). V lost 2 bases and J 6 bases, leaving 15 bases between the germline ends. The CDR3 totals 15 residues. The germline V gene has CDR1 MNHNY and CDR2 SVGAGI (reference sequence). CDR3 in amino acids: CASSYVDSRGDTQYF. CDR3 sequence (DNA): TGTGCCAGCAGTTACGTCGATTCCAGGGGTGATACGCAGTATTTT.

The CDR3 DNA reads TGTGCCAGCCGGGACGGGGGGTTTGTTGAGACCCAGTACTTC. Amino acid sequence: CASRDGGFVETQYF. V gene TRBV7-9 combines with J gene TRBJ2-5, with 7 bases that match TRBD2. The V segment lost 8 bases and the J segment 5 bases; nucleotides outside the gene matches: 11. Looked up from germline, CDR1 is SEHNR and CDR2 is FQNEAQ (reference sequence). This CDR3 has 14 amino acids.

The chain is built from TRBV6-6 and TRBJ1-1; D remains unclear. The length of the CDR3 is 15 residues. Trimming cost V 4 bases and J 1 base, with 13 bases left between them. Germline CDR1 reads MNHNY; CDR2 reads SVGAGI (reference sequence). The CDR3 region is CASSSRPDWNTEAFF. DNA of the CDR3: TGTGCCAGCAGTTCCAGGCCGGACTGGAACACTGAAGCTTTCTTT.

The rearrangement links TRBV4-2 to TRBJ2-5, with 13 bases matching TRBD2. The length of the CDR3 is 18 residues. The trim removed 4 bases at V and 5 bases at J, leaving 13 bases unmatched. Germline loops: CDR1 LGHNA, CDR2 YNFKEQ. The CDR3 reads CASSLEPLLAGGTETQYF. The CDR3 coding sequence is TGTGCCAGCAGCCTCGAGCCCCTACTAGCGGGGGGGACTGAGACCCAGTACTTC.

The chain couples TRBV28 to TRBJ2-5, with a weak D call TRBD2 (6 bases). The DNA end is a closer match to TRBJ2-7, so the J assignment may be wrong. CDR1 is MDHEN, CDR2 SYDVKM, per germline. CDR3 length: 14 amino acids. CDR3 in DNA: TGTGCCAGCAGTTCGCGGGGCGCAGGAGACGAGCAGTACTTC. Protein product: CASSSRGAGDEQYF.

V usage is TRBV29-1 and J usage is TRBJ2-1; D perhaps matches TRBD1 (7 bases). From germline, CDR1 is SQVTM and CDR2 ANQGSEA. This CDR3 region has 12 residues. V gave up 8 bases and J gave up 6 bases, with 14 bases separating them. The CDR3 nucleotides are TGCAGCTTATTGCAGGGGGGCAATGAGCAGTTCTTC. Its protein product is CSLLQGGNEQFF.

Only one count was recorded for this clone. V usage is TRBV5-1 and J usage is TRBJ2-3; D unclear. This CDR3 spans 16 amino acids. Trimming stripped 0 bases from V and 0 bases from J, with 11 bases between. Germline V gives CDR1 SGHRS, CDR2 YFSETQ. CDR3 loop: CASSLEAVISTDTQYF. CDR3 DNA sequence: TGCGCCAGCAGCTTGGAGGCAGTCATTAGCACAGATACGCAGTATTTT.

CDR3 amino acids: CASSLDGGLSYEQYF. The CDR3 coding sequence is TGCGCCAGCAGCTTGGACGGGGGCCTCTCCTACGAGCAGTACTTC. The chain carries TRBV5-1 and TRBJ2-7; possibly TRBD1 or TRBD2 for D (6 bases each). V lost 0 bases, J lost 0 bases, and 10 bases lay in between. This CDR3 has 15 amino acids. CDR1 and CDR2 from the germline V gene are SGHRS and YFSETQ.